This record concerns one TCR beta chain sequence. Its antigen is still unknown. This sample was taken from a study of cytomegalovirus exposure and HLA in healthy donors. Study results and limitations: The sole available immune exposure information was CMV serostatus.

This CDR3 has 12 amino acids. V gave up 8 bases and J gave up 11 bases, with 18 bases separating them. In germline, CDR1 is LNHDA, CDR2 SQIVND (reference sequence). Primers included in the PCR were 60 Vbeta and 13 Jbeta primers. Data came from immunoSEQ multiplex PCR; TCRdb stores just in-frame clones and leaves some out. The sample has 75,000 to 100,000 clones, 73% seen once; the top ten hold roughly 3.5%. Sequencing input: PBMCs. The V call is TRBV19, the J call TRBJ1-2; D uncertain. The clonotype was recovered from a man aged 40-50 years in good health and CMV-seronegative. CDR3 sequence: CASHSWSGWYTF. In nucleotides, the CDR3 is TGTGCCAGTCACTCATGGAGTGGATGGTACACCTTC.